This TCR beta chain derives from a study of blood T cell repertoires in COVID-19. Study context: Sites across the United States, Italy and Spain contributed samples from acute and convalescent COVID-19. T cells, B-cell-depleted T cells, or PBMCs supplied cDNA or gDNA.

In germline, CDR1 is SEHNR, CDR2 FQNEAQ (reference sequence). With V trimmed by 5 bases and J by 11 bases, 15 bases remained unmatched. The CDR3 is 15 amino acids. In the original workflow: Using reference gene primer amplification, nucleated cell counts were estimated. Assay: immunoSEQ multiplex PCR; the TCRdb copy retains only in-frame clones and omits some. The V and J calls and clone size are taken from that table; D and trimming were inferred from the DNA. Found here are around 160,000 clones, around 87% of them singletons; the top ten hold about a tenth. The TCR comes from a woman between 65 and 79 years old with COVID-19, enrolled during active disease. The chain couples TRBV7-9 to TRBJ1-1; TRBD1 aligns across 9 bases. Sequencing used peripheral blood. The CDR3 spells CASSAFTGTGRFAFF. Here the CDR3 DNA reads TGTGCCAGCAGCGCCTTCACCGGGACAGGGAGGTTTGCTTTCTTT.